This T cell receptor beta chain was captured in a study of blood T cell repertoires in COVID-19. The table came from immunoSEQ multiplex PCR; TCRdb's copy has only in-frame clones and leaves some out. The sample records about 260,000 clones, approximately 79% being singletons. This clonotype was obtained from a young man with acute COVID-19. Sequencing used PBMCs or T cells enriched from blood (not recorded which).

CDR3 sequence reads: CATSAFGLTGELFF. Written as DNA, the CDR3 is TGTGCCACCAGTGCTTTTGGACTAACCGGGGAGCTGTTTTTT. The V gene is TRBV24-1, the J gene TRBJ2-2; tentatively, D is TRBD2 (6 bases). The germline V and J ends were trimmed by 5 bases and 5 bases, with 11 bases remaining between them. From germline, CDR1 is KGHDR and CDR2 SFDVKD. CDR3 length: 14 residues.